These 11 T cell receptor beta chains were sequenced from one sample in a study of T cell changes during pregnancy in multiple sclerosis. The table came from immunoSEQ multiplex PCR; TCRdb's copy has only in-frame clones and leaves some out. The table records tens of thousands of clones, approximately 92% of them present only once. This material consisted of CD4+ T cells from peripheral blood mononuclear cells, taken in the third trimester of pregnancy. The receptors derive from a female donor with multiple sclerosis, enrolled in a pregnancy study.

This clone has only one observation. This chain joins TRBV5-6 and TRBJ2-7; no clear D. The germline CDR1 and CDR2 sequences are SGHDT and YYEEEE. The CDR3 loop spans 13 amino acids. Between the trimmed V and J ends, which lost 5 bases and 5 bases, there was a span of 14 bases. The CDR3 nucleotides read TGTGCCAGCAGACTTGAGGTAACGGACGAGCAGTACTTC. Residues: CASRLEVTDEQYF. Looking up the rest from reference TRBV5-6 and TRBJ2-7 gives the full variable domain: DAGVTQSPTHLIKTRGQQVTLRCSPKSGHDTVSWYQQALGQGPQFIFQYYEEEERQRGNFPDRFSGHQFPNYSSELNVNALLLGDSALYLCASRLEVTDEQYFGPGTRLTVT.

This chain connects TRBV5-8 to TRBJ1-1; D possibly corresponds to TRBD1 (5 bases). V lost 3 bases and J lost 5, with 17 bases in between. The length of the CDR3 is 15 residues. Per the germline V gene, CDR1 is SGHTS and CDR2 is YDEGEE. CDR3 protein: CASSSRRGIRTEAFF. The CDR3 region has the DNA TGTGCCAGCAGCTCGAGGAGGGGCATCCGAACTGAAGCTTTCTTT.

This clone was counted a few times. The chain combines TRBV7-6 with TRBJ2-3; TRBD2 matches 7 bases. V shed 3 bases and J 0 bases; nucleotides not matched to a gene: 3. Germline CDR1 reads SGHVS; CDR2 reads FNYEAQ. This CDR3 is 15 amino acids long. The DNA for the CDR3 is TGTGCCAGCAGCTTGGCTAGCGGAAGCACAGATACGCAGTATTTT. It yields the protein CASSLASGSTDTQYF.

The chain combines TRBV7-8 with TRBJ2-1, with 10 positions matching TRBD1. Looked up from germline, CDR1 is SGHVS and CDR2 is FQNEAQ. The V gene end was trimmed by 6 bases and the J gene end by 3 bases; junction bases not matched to a gene: 8. The CDR3 consists of 16 residues. CDR3 nucleotides: TGTGCCAGCAGTCGAAGGGACAGGGGAAACTACAATGAGCAGTTCTTC. Translation gives CASSRRDRGNYNEQFF.

The chain links TRBV28 to TRBJ2-3; TRBD2 is a possible D gene (6 bases). V gave up 3 bases and J gave up 0 bases, with 7 bases separating them. CDR3 size: 14 residues. CDR1 is MDHEN and CDR2 is SYDVKM in the germline V gene. CDR3 nucleotide sequence: TGTGCCAGCAGTTTTAGCGGCAGCACAGATACGCAGTATTTT. It encodes CASSFSGSTDTQYF. Filled out from reference TRBV28 and TRBJ2-3, the complete variable domain reads DVKVTQSSRYLVKRTGEKVFLECVQDMDHENMFWYRQDPGLGLRLIYFSYDVKMKEKGDIPEGYSVSREKKERFSLILESASTNQTSMYLCASSFSGSTDTQYFGPGTRLTVL.

This rearrangement joins TRBV19 to TRBJ2-7; 11 bases line up with TRBD1. This CDR3 contains 16 residues. V lost 0 bases to trimming and J lost 3 bases; unmatched junction nucleotides: 4. In germline, CDR1 is LNHDA, CDR2 SQIVND (reference sequence). The CDR3 here is CASSIERTGGRYEQYF. The CDR3 DNA follows: TGTGCCAGTAGTATAGAGAGGACAGGGGGCCGCTACGAGCAGTACTTC.

The table lists this clone with a count of one. The V gene is TRBV6-5, the J gene TRBJ2-1; perhaps TRBD1 as D (6 bases). The germline V gene has CDR1 MNHEY and CDR2 SVGAGI. Trimming took 4 bases from V and 0 from J, leaving 10 bases between them. This CDR3 has 15 amino acids. CDR3 protein: CASSSGQSSYNEQFF. The CDR3 DNA reads TGTGCCAGCAGTTCTGGACAGAGCTCCTACAATGAGCAGTTCTTC.

The CDR3 DNA reads as TGTGCCAGCAGCTGGACTAGCGGGAGCGAGCAGTACTTC. This gives the protein CASSWTSGSEQYF. The rearrangement links TRBV7-3 to TRBJ2-7, with 13 bases matching TRBD2. The CDR3 extends over 13 amino acids. Germline-derived CDR1 and CDR2 are SGHTA and FQGTGA. Trimming took 4 bases from V and 6 from J; bases not matched to a gene: 0.

As DNA, the CDR3 is TGCGCCAGCAGCTTACAGGGATCTGGAAACACCATATATTTT. Its protein product is CASSLQGSGNTIYF. The chain uses TRBV5-1 and TRBJ1-3; weak D call: TRBD1 (6 bases). Germline loops: CDR1 SGHRS, CDR2 YFSETQ. Trimming pared 2 bases from V and 1 base from J, leaving 7 bases between. CDR3 size: 14 residues.

This chain joins TRBV11-2 and TRBJ2-1, with TRBD1 matching over 9 bases. CDR3 length: 15 amino acids. Trimming took 1 base from V and 6 from J; bases not matched to a gene: 4. Germline V gene lookup returns CDR1 SGHAT and CDR2 FQNNGV. The CDR3 nucleotides are TGTGCCAGCAGCTTAGGGGACAGGGTACGCAATGAGCAGTTCTTC. Translating gives CASSLGDRVRNEQFF.

This clone has only one observation. The chain combines TRBV9 with TRBJ2-6, with 9 bases lining up with TRBD1. The CDR3 consists of 17 residues. The V and J ends lost 3 bases and 1 base, in that order; junction bases with no gene match: 5. Germline-derived CDR1 and CDR2 are SGDLS and YYNGEE. CDR3 amino acids: CASSGRQGGSGANVLTF. The CDR3 coding sequence is TGTGCCAGCAGCGGTCGACAGGGGGGATCTGGGGCCAACGTCCTGACTTTC.